This TCR beta chain was sequenced for a study of T cells in Graves' hyperthyroidism and ophthalmopathy. What was amplified from RNA transcripts were TCR beta CDR3 regions. A first-round RT-PCR of the TCR CDR3 used the HTBI primer set. TCRdb independently ran MiXCR on the multiplex PCR reads; one entry per CDR3 protein. The profile shows fewer than 650,000 distinct CDR3 sequences, 12% to 15% of them singletons. Study results and limitations: A model of 13 V-J pairs discriminated ophthalmopathy from stable hyperthyroidism.

This clonotype was observed many times. Its antigen is unknown. The CDR3 length is 11 residues. Germline V gene data show CDR1 as SQVTM and CDR2 as ANQGSEA. Trimming removed 6 bases from V and 2 bases from J, with 6 bases in between. This receptor was obtained from a woman in her thirties or forties with Graves' hyperthyroidism. The rearrangement links TRBV29-1 to TRBJ2-3; D is undetermined. Material: blood. CDR3 amino acids: CSVANTDTQYF. The CDR3 DNA reads as TGCAGCGTGGCGAACACAGATACGCAGTATTTT.